This T cell receptor beta chain was observed in a study of PD-1 blockade in classical Hodgkin lymphoma. Assay: immunoSEQ multiplex PCR; the TCRdb copy retains only in-frame clones and omits some. The sample contains 20,000 to 25,000 clones, roughly 89% of which appear only once. The CDR3 is 15 amino acids. Germline loops: CDR1 SGHTA, CDR2 FQGNSA. J lost 5 bases, V lost 1 base, and 7 bases had no gene match. Time point: newly diagnosed, previously untreated cHL patient sample. With magnetic negative selection, CD4+ T cells were purified from PBMCs that had been thawed. The genes are TRBV7-2 and TRBJ2-5; 7 bases are shared with TRBD2. The material sequenced was CD4+ T cells from blood. This clonotype was sampled from a human donor with classical Hodgkin lymphoma. The CDR3 here is CASSLGGRNEETQYF. DNA of the CDR3: TGTGCCAGCAGCTTAGGCGGGAGAAATGAGGAGACCCAGTACTTC.